Listed here is a single TCR beta chain. This record comes from a study of blood T cell repertoires in COVID-19. The wider study: Sources were T cells, B-cell-depleted T cells, or PBMCs; the material itself was cDNA or gDNA.

The Seattle patients, enrolled during active infection, were followed longitudinally. V was pared by 3 bases and J by 4 bases, with 5 bases of the junction left unmatched. The CDR3 loop spans 17 amino acids. From germline, CDR1 is LGHNA and CDR2 YNFKEQ. The data were produced by immunoSEQ multiplex PCR, yet TCRdb's version contains in-frame clones alone and is incomplete. In the table there are roughly 250,000 clones, 86% of which are singletons. The V and J genes are TRBV4-2 and TRBJ2-1; 14 bases agree with TRBD2. The sequenced sample consisted of peripheral blood. This receptor was obtained from a woman in her twenties or thirties with COVID-19, enrolled during active disease. In nucleotides, the CDR3 is TGTGCCAGCAGCCACCCTGGGACTAGCGGGGGTTACAATGAGCAGTTCTTC. Translation: CASSHPGTSGGYNEQFF.